A selection of T cell receptor beta chains follows, all from one sample in a study of blood T cell repertoires in COVID-19. Sequenced by immunoSEQ multiplex PCR; TCRdb stores in-frame clones only, minus some. Of a few hundred thousand clones detected, about 87% appear once; the ten largest clones hold 1.5% to 2%. The specimen sequenced was PBMCs or T cells enriched from blood (not recorded which). The source of these receptors is a man aged 35-49 years in a cohort exposed to, infected with or recovered from COVID-19 (not recorded which). CDR3s include the opening cysteine and the closing phenylalanine or tryptophan. D genes are given only for firm matches.

v_call	d_call	j_call	cdr3_length	cdr3_nt	cdr3_aa
TRBV27	TRBD1	TRBJ1-6	14	TGTGCCAGCAGTCCCGGGACAGGGAGTTCACCCCTCCACTTT	CASSPGTGSSPLHF
TRBV5-1	TRBD2	TRBJ2-1	15	TGCGCCAGCAGCCCCAGCGGGAGGGCCTACAATGAGCAGTTCTTC	CASSPSGRAYNEQFF
TRBV7-6	NA	TRBJ2-5	15	TGTGCCAGCAGCTTAGTGGCAGGGGCGTGGGAGACCCAGTACTTC	CASSLVAGAWETQYF
TRBV3-1/TRBV3-2	NA	TRBJ2-2	17	TGTGCCAGCAGCCGACTGGGTAAGGTCGCGAACACCGGGGAGCTGTTTTTT	CASSRLGKVANTGELFF
TRBV30	NA	TRBJ1-1	13	TGTGCCTGGGCGGGGGGGATGAACACTGAAGCTTTCTTT	CAWAGGMNTEAFF
TRBV4-1	TRBD2	TRBJ2-5	15	TGCGCCAGCAGCTCAAGCGGGGCGACCCCAGGGACCCAGTACTTC	CASSSSGATPGTQYF
TRBV9	NA	TRBJ2-7	12	TGTGCCAGCAACGCTGAGGGTCGGGAGCAGTACTTC	CASNAEGREQYF
TRBV27	TRBD1	TRBJ1-6	15	TGTGCCAGCAGTTTTGGCAGGGGGCGTAATTCACCCCTCCACTTT	CASSFGRGRNSPLHF
TRBV4-1	NA	TRBJ1-2	14	TGCGCCAGCAGCCAAGATCGGGGGATCGACGGCTACACCTTC	CASSQDRGIDGYTF
TRBV2	TRBD2	TRBJ2-5	12	TGTGCCACGGGACTAGCGGAAGAGACCCAGTACTTC	CATGLAEETQYF
TRBV27	TRBD1	TRBJ2-7	13	TGTGCCAGCAGTTATGGGGACAGATACGAGCAGTACTTC	CASSYGDRYEQYF
TRBV4-1	NA	TRBJ2-7	14	TGCGCCAGCAGCCAGGTGGGGGCGAAGTACGAGCAGTACTTC	CASSQVGAKYEQYF
TRBV24-1	TRBD1	TRBJ1-4	14	TGTGCCACCAGTGATAGGACAGGGCCCGAAAAACTGTTTTTT	CATSDRTGPEKLFF
TRBV6-5	NA	TRBJ1-5	15	TGTGCCAGCACCGGACAGCGCCTTAGCAATCAGCCCCAGCATTTT	CASTGQRLSNQPQHF
TRBV7-9	NA	TRBJ1-5	17	TGTGCCAGCAGCTTAGGGACAGTAGACTATAGCAATCAGCCCCAGCATTTT	CASSLGTVDYSNQPQHF